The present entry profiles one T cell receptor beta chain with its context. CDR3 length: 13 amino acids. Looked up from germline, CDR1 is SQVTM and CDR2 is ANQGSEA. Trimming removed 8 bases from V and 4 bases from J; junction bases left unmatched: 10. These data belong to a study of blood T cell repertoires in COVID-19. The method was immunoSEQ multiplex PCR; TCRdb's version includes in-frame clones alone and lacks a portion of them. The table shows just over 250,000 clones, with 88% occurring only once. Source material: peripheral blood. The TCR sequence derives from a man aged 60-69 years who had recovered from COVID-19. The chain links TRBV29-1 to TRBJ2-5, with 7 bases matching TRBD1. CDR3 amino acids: CSTADRVIETQYF. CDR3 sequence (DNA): TGCAGCACGGCCGACAGGGTCATAGAGACCCAGTACTTC.